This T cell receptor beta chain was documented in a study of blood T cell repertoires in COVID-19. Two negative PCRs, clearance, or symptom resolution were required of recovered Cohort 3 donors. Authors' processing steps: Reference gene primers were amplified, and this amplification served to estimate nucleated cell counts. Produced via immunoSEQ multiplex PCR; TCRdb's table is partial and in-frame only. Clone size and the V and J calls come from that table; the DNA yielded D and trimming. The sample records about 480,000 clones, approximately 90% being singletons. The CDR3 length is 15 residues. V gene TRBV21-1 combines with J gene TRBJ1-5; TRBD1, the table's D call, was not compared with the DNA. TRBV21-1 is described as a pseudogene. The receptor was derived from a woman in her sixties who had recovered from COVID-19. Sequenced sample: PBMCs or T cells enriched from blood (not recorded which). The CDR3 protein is CASSKGGYSNQPQHF. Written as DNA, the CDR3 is TGTGCCAGCAGCAAAGGGGGCTATAGCAATCAGCCCCAGCATTTT.